This is a list of T cell receptor beta chains from one sample in a study of cytomegalovirus exposure and HLA in healthy donors. Sequenced by immunoSEQ multiplex PCR; TCRdb stores in-frame clones only, minus some. The sample holds approximately 130,000 clones; about 81% are singletons and the top ten take less than 6.5%. The sample comprised PBMCs. These receptors were collected from a woman in her thirties or forties in good health and CMV-seropositive. CDR3s include the opening cysteine and the closing phenylalanine or tryptophan. D genes are given only for firm matches. Clone size appears in some rows only: once, few, many, or a class for an expanded clone.

abundance,v_gene,d_gene,j_gene,CDR3aa,CDR3nt
-,TRBV5-1,TRBD2,TRBJ2-5,CASSFGSGMQETQYF,TGCGCCAGCAGCTTTGGTAGCGGGATGCAAGAGACCCAGTACTTC
-,TRBV6-5,-,TRBJ2-4,CASSYSAGVENIQYF,TGTGCCAGCAGTTACTCTGCAGGGGTGGAAAACATTCAGTACTTC
-,TRBV6-1,TRBD1,TRBJ2-7,CASSDPQDRGSHYSYEQYF,TGTGCCAGCAGTGATCCACAGGACAGGGGGTCCCACTACTCCTACGAGCAGTACTTC
-,TRBV7-9,TRBD1,TRBJ1-3,CASSLGDSGNTIYF,TGTGCCAGCAGCTTGGGGGACAGTGGAAACACCATATATTTT
-,TRBV6-4,-,TRBJ2-1,CASSDRASSWNEQFF,TGTGCCAGCAGTGATAGAGCCTCTTCTTGGAATGAGCAGTTCTTC
-,TRBV5-1,-,TRBJ1-6,CASSLDRASNSPLHF,TGCGCCAGCAGCTTGGACAGGGCGAGTAATTCACCCCTCCACTTT
-,TRBV7-2,TRBD1,TRBJ1-2,CASRRTGGNYGYTF,TGTGCCAGCAGACGGACAGGAGGTAACTATGGCTACACCTTC
-,TRBV2,TRBD1,TRBJ2-7,CASGKTGGEQYF,TGTGCCAGCGGGAAGACAGGGGGCGAGCAGTACTTC
-,TRBV7-8,TRBD1,TRBJ2-7,CASSVYRGTYEQYF,TGTGCCAGCAGCGTGTACAGGGGTACCTACGAGCAGTACTTC
-,TRBV6-6,-,TRBJ1-1,CASPSGTEAFF,TGTGCCAGTCCATCGGGCACTGAAGCTTTCTTT
-,TRBV27,-,TRBJ1-5,CASSLSGNQPQHF,TGTGCCAGCAGTTTATCCGGTAATCAGCCCCAGCATTTT
-,TRBV15,-,TRBJ2-2,CATSRDHRDTGELFF,TGTGCCACCAGCAGAGATCACAGAGACACCGGGGAGCTGTTTTTT
-,TRBV10-3,TRBD1,TRBJ1-1,CAINPGTGDHTEAFF,TGTGCCATCAACCCCGGGACAGGAGACCACACTGAAGCTTTCTTT
once,TRBV6-6,-,TRBJ1-2,CASSYPQGSPNYGYTF,TGTGCCAGCAGTTACCCCCAGGGTAGTCCCAACTATGGCTACACCTTC
-,TRBV5-1,-,TRBJ2-3,CASSRGTDPYTDTQYF,TGCGCCAGCAGCCGGGGGACGGATCCTTACACAGATACGCAGTATTTT
-,TRBV15,TRBD1,TRBJ2-5,CATSKGQGAETQYF,TGTGCCACCAGCAAAGGACAGGGGGCCGAGACCCAGTACTTC
-,TRBV5-6,-,TRBJ1-1,CASRSPTGTEAFF,TGTGCCAGCAGATCGCCGACCGGGACTGAAGCTTTCTTT
few,TRBV19,TRBD1,TRBJ2-5,CATGLGQANQETQYF,TGTGCCACCGGACTGGGACAGGCGAACCAAGAGACCCAGTACTTC
-,TRBV9,TRBD1,TRBJ2-3,CASSAQGAQDTQYF,TGTGCCAGCAGCGCGCAGGGGGCTCAAGATACGCAGTATTTT
-,TRBV5-1,TRBD2,TRBJ2-2,CASTQNPTSGSPTGELFF,TGCGCCAGCACCCAAAACCCCACTAGCGGGAGCCCGACCGGGGAGCTGTTTTTT
-,TRBV7-8,TRBD2,TRBJ2-3,CASSLARLGTSVSTDTQYF,TGTGCCAGCAGCTTAGCACGCCTAGGGACTAGCGTCTCCACAGATACGCAGTATTTT
-,TRBV5-6,TRBD1,TRBJ1-2,CASRRTGVTNYGYTF,TGTGCCAGCAGACGGACAGGAGTCACTAACTATGGCTACACCTTC
-,TRBV5-1,TRBD1,TRBJ1-3,CASSLGQGRTSAIYF,TGCGCCAGCAGCTTGGGACAGGGTCGAACAAGCGCCATATATTTT
-,TRBV6-1,-,TRBJ2-3,CASSELNTLTDTQYF,TGTGCCAGCAGTGAACTTAACACCCTCACAGATACGCAGTATTTT
few,TRBV14,TRBD2,TRBJ2-7,CASSQGASGIYYEQYF,TGTGCCAGCAGCCAAGGGGCTAGCGGGATCTACTACGAGCAGTACTTC
-,TRBV14,TRBD1,TRBJ2-1,CASSLRGDRGVSGEGDEQFF,TGTGCCAGCAGCCTAAGAGGGGACAGGGGGGTTAGCGGAGAGGGGGATGAGCAGTTCTTC
-,TRBV10-3,TRBD1,TRBJ2-6,CAISLPQGAPGANVLTF,TGTGCCATCAGTCTTCCCCAGGGGGCCCCTGGGGCCAACGTCCTGACTTTC